This entry concerns a single TCR beta chain. This entry comes from a study of blood T cell repertoires in COVID-19. Study context: T cells, B-cell-depleted T cells, or PBMCs provided the cDNA or gDNA that served as material.

CDR1 and CDR2 from the germline V gene are LGHDT and YNNKEL (reference sequence). Trimming removed 2 bases from V and 1 base from J, with 11 bases in between. This CDR3 is built from 15 residues. Assay used: immunoSEQ multiplex PCR; TCRdb lists only in-frame clones, some missing. The table records approximately 100,000 clones, roughly 80% of them present only once. The origin of this receptor is an elderly woman with active or convalescent COVID-19. Input material: peripheral blood. The chain couples TRBV3-1 (or the pseudogene TRBV3-2) to TRBJ1-1; possibly TRBD1 for D (6 bases). CDR3 in amino acids: CASSQRGLQNTEAFF. CDR3 bases: TGTGCCAGCAGCCAAAGGGGGTTACAGAACACTGAAGCTTTCTTT.